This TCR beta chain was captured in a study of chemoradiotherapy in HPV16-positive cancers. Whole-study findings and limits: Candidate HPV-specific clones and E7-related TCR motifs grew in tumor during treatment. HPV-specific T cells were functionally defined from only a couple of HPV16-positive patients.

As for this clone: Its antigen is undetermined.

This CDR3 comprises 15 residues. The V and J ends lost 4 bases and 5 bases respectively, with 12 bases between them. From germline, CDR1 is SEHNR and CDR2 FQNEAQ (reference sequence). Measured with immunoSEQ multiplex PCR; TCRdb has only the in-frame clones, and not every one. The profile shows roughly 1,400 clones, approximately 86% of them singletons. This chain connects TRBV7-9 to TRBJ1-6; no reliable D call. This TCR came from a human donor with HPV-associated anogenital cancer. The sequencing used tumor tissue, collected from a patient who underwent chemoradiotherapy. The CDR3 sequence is CASSSGVGNNSPLHF. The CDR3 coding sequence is TGTGCCAGCAGCTCCGGAGTCGGAAATAATTCACCCCTCCACTTT.